This T cell receptor (beta chain) derives from a study of OX40 agonist ivuxolimab in advanced cancers. Regarding the study as a whole: There was clonal expansion of CD4+ and CD8+ blood T cells by week 6 at 0.1 to 3.0 mg/kg.

Profiling relied on immunoSEQ multiplex PCR, and the TCRdb table lists in-frame clones only, not all of them. The data contain tens of thousands of clones, 85% to 95% of them singletons. Patients were ruled out by autoimmune disease history or systemic immunosuppression. This CDR3 comprises 15 residues. The V and J ends lost 3 bases and 8 bases respectively, with 20 bases between them. The germline V gene encodes CDR1 SQVTM and CDR2 ANQGSEA. Worth noting for this clone: Its antigen remains unknown.

V is TRBV29-1 and J is TRBJ2-1; D may be TRBD1 (5 bases). Sequencing used CD4+ or CD8+ T cells sorted from blood, obtained in a trial of the OX40 agonist ivuxolimab. The TCR was taken from an adult with an advanced solid tumor such as melanoma, head and neck, liver or kidney cancer. The CDR3: CSVENTGWKGDEQFF. CDR3 DNA: TGCAGCGTTGAGAACACAGGCTGGAAGGGCGATGAGCAGTTCTTC.